The TCR beta chain under discussion was sequenced for a study of blood T cell repertoires in COVID-19. The CDR3 runs 15 residues. Trimming left V 2 bases short and J 0 bases short, with 5 bases between. Germline CDR1 is SNHLY and CDR2 is FYNNEI. Clones were sequenced by immunoSEQ multiplex PCR, and TCRdb holds only the in-frame ones, with some missing. The sample records more than 110,000 clones, over 60% being singletons. This sequence originates from a man at least 80 years old with acute or convalescent COVID-19. J is TRBJ1-6 and V is TRBV2; no definite D call. Sequencing was performed on peripheral blood. In DNA, the CDR3 is TGTGCCAGCAGTGAAACAGTCTCCTATAATTCACCCCTCCACTTT. As protein: CASSETVSYNSPLHF.